The rows below give T cell receptor beta chains drawn from one sample of a study of T cell responses to AZD1222 COVID-19 vaccine. Profiled with immunoSEQ multiplex PCR; TCRdb holds only in-frame clones, not every one. This table holds about 120,000 clones, 80% to 90% found once. The source was peripheral blood, collected on day 0 of AZD1222 vaccination. The receptors stem from an adult in good health. CDR3s include the opening cysteine and the closing phenylalanine or tryptophan. D genes are given only for firm matches. Only some rows state a clone size, as once, few, many or a class for expanded clones.

d_call	v_call	clone_size	j_call	cdr3_aa	cdr3_nt
-	TRBV7-8	-	TRBJ2-5	CASSLGAQETQYF	TGTGCCAGCAGCCTCGGGGCCCAAGAGACCCAGTACTTC
-	TRBV5-1	-	TRBJ1-1	CASSLGANPEAFF	TGCGCCAGCAGCTTGGGCGCGAACCCTGAAGCTTTCTTT
-	TRBV18	-	TRBJ2-2	CASSPQGLGELFF	TGTGCCAGCTCACCGCAGGGGCTCGGGGAGCTGTTTTTT
-	TRBV24-1	-	TRBJ2-1	CATSEILGGEQFF	TGTGCCACCAGTGAAATCCTGGGAGGTGAGCAGTTCTTC
-	TRBV18	-	TRBJ1-5	CASSPGENQPQHF	TGTGCCAGCTCACCCGGTGAGAATCAGCCCCAGCATTTT
-	TRBV7-6	-	TRBJ1-3	CASSLATGRSGNTIYF	TGTGCCAGCAGCTTAGCGACAGGCCGCTCTGGAAACACCATATATTTT
-	TRBV7-7	-	TRBJ2-7	CASRVGGQGEITYEQYF	TGTGCCAGCAGAGTTGGGGGGCAGGGGGAAATTACCTACGAGCAGTACTTC
-	TRBV6-2/TRBV6-3	-	TRBJ2-3	CASGPTRGGAQYF	TGTGCCAGCGGCCCGACTAGGGGGGGGGCGCAGTATTTT
-	TRBV19	-	TRBJ2-1	CASSIRRGNEQFF	TGTGCCAGTAGTATAAGGAGAGGGAATGAGCAGTTCTTC
TRBD1	TRBV5-5	-	TRBJ1-2	CASSNRDRVTGYTF	TGTGCCAGCAGCAACCGGGACAGGGTAACCGGCTACACCTTC
-	TRBV13	-	TRBJ2-1	CASSLERVSSYNEQFF	TGTGCCAGCAGCTTAGAGAGGGTGAGCTCCTACAATGAGCAGTTCTTC
TRBD1	TRBV7-9	-	TRBJ2-2	CASSLIPGQHTGELFF	TGTGCCAGCAGCTTAATTCCGGGACAGCACACCGGGGAGCTGTTTTTT
TRBD1	TRBV18	-	TRBJ1-1	CASSPPGTGSSGTEAFF	TGTGCCAGCTCACCGCCCGGGACAGGGTCTTCGGGCACTGAAGCTTTCTTT
-	TRBV6-1	-	TRBJ2-5	CASSESLMGASETQYF	TGTGCCAGCAGTGAGAGCCTGATGGGGGCTAGCGAGACCCAGTACTTC
TRBD1	TRBV19	once	TRBJ1-5	CASSIDMDRNQPQHF	TGTGCCAGTAGTATAGATATGGACAGGAATCAGCCCCAGCATTTT
-	TRBV25-1	few	TRBJ1-2	CASSESWLVGLDYGYTF	TGTGCCAGCAGTGAATCCTGGCTCGTCGGGCTCGACTATGGCTACACCTTC
-	TRBV4-1	-	TRBJ2-7	CASSQEGAGETYEQYF	TGCGCCAGCAGCCAAGAAGGCGCAGGGGAAACCTACGAGCAGTACTTC
-	TRBV4-1	-	TRBJ1-5	CASSQDFSSNQPQHF	TGCGCCAGCAGCCAAGATTTTAGTAGCAATCAGCCCCAGCATTTT
TRBD1	TRBV5-1	-	TRBJ2-7	CATRGTASYEQYF	TGCGCCACCCGAGGGACAGCATCCTACGAGCAGTACTTC
TRBD1	TRBV4-1	-	TRBJ1-1	CASSPQGAGTEAFF	TGCGCCAGCAGCCCCCAGGGGGCAGGCACTGAAGCTTTCTTT
-	TRBV5-1	-	TRBJ1-2	CASRGTSPYGYTF	TGCGCCAGCAGGGGGACAAGCCCCTATGGCTACACCTTC
-	TRBV6-5	-	TRBJ2-1	CARSATYNEQFF	TGTGCCAGATCGGCCACCTACAATGAGCAGTTCTTC
-	TRBV4-2	-	TRBJ1-2	CASSQDGRYGYTF	TGTGCCAGCAGCCAAGATGGGAGGTATGGCTACACCTTC
-	TRBV19	few	TRBJ1-2	CASSTTGIRGYTF	TGTGCCAGTAGTACGACCGGGATTAGGGGCTACACCTTC
TRBD1	TRBV9	-	TRBJ1-2	CASSQGQGDYGYTF	TGTGCCAGCAGCCAGGGACAGGGCGACTATGGCTACACCTTC
TRBD2	TRBV5-6	-	TRBJ2-3	CASSLPPRGGGNTQYF	TGTGCCAGCAGCTTGCCCCCGCGGGGGGGAGGAAATACGCAGTATTTT
TRBD2	TRBV4-3	-	TRBJ2-7	CASSHTLTSGGSYEQYF	TGCGCCAGCAGCCATACTTTGACTAGCGGGGGCTCGTACGAGCAGTACTTC
TRBD1	TRBV6-5	-	TRBJ1-5	CASRALGQGNQPQHF	TGTGCCAGCAGGGCCCTCGGACAGGGAAATCAGCCCCAGCATTTT
TRBD1	TRBV2	-	TRBJ1-3	CASRPRTGSGNTIYF	TGTGCCAGCAGACCCCGGACAGGGTCTGGAAACACCATATATTTT
-	TRBV7-9	-	TRBJ1-4	CASSQSNNEKLFF	TGTGCCAGCAGCCAATCTAATAATGAAAAACTGTTTTTT
TRBD1	TRBV11-3	-	TRBJ2-6	CASSPGQGVTGANVLTF	TGTGCCAGCAGCCCAGGACAGGGGGTAACTGGGGCCAACGTCCTGACTTTC
-	TRBV21-1	-	TRBJ1-5	CASSKDVREGVSRNQPQHF	TGTGCCAGCAGCAAAGACGTTAGGGAAGGGGTTAGTCGCAATCAGCCCCAGCATTTT
-	TRBV15	-	TRBJ1-1	CATSRGDKGEAFF	TGTGCCACCAGCAGAGGGGACAAAGGTGAAGCTTTCTTT
-	TRBV9	-	TRBJ1-1	CASSPTGENTEAFF	TGTGCCAGCAGCCCAACAGGCGAGAACACTGAAGCTTTCTTT
-	TRBV7-6	-	TRBJ1-3	CASSLVSDSGNTIYF	TGTGCCAGCAGCTTAGTAAGCGACAGTGGGAACACCATATATTTT
-	TRBV5-1	-	TRBJ2-3	CASSLAPGGRTDTQYF	TGCGCCAGCAGCTTGGCGCCCGGGGGCCGGACAGATACGCAGTATTTT
-	TRBV5-1	-	TRBJ2-3	CASSHPNTDTQYF	TGCGCCAGCAGCCATCCCAACACAGATACGCAGTATTTT
-	TRBV7-2	-	TRBJ2-3	CASSFGPGPDTQYF	TGTGCCAGCAGCTTCGGTCCGGGACCAGATACGCAGTATTTT
TRBD1	TRBV5-6	-	TRBJ2-7	CASSWGQNYYEQYF	TGTGCCAGCAGCTGGGGACAGAATTACTACGAGCAGTACTTC
-	TRBV7-9	few	TRBJ2-7	CASSTRPWTPSGEQYF	TGTGCCAGCAGCACCCGCCCTTGGACACCCTCAGGCGAGCAGTACTTC
-	TRBV5-1	-	TRBJ2-3	CASSPGWPRDTQYF	TGCGCCAGCAGCCCCGGGTGGCCGCGAGATACGCAGTATTTT
TRBD2	TRBV5-5	-	TRBJ2-7	CASSLAGLAVYEQYF	TGTGCCAGCAGCTTGGCGGGACTAGCGGTATACGAGCAGTACTTC
-	TRBV9	-	TRBJ1-1	CASSGRRANTEAFF	TGTGCCAGCAGCGGTCGCAGGGCTAACACTGAAGCTTTCTTT
TRBD1	TRBV5-6	-	TRBJ1-2	CASSLDRNYGYTF	TGTGCCAGCAGCCTGGACAGGAACTATGGCTACACCTTC
-	TRBV12-5	-	TRBJ2-5	CASGPEETQYF	TGTGCTAGTGGCCCGGAAGAGACCCAGTACTTC
TRBD1	TRBV2	once	TRBJ2-6	CASRQTGGMPGANVLTF	TGTGCCAGCAGACAGACAGGGGGCATGCCTGGGGCCAACGTCCTGACTTTC
TRBD1	TRBV7-8	-	TRBJ1-5	CASSFTGDNQPQHF	TGTGCCAGCAGCTTTACAGGGGACAATCAGCCCCAGCATTTT
-	TRBV5-1	-	TRBJ1-5	CASSSGDLGQPQHF	TGCGCCAGCAGCTCAGGGGATTTGGGTCAGCCCCAGCATTTT
-	TRBV6-5	-	TRBJ2-7	CATAITEVSIYEQYF	TGTGCCACCGCAATAACAGAAGTTTCTATCTACGAGCAGTACTTC
-	TRBV3-1/TRBV3-2	-	TRBJ2-3	CASSPWVAPGSDTQYF	TGTGCCAGCAGCCCCTGGGTAGCTCCAGGTTCAGATACGCAGTATTTT
-	TRBV29-1	-	TRBJ1-1	CSVAEGDYTEAFF	TGCAGCGTTGCGGAGGGGGACTATACTGAAGCTTTCTTT
TRBD1	TRBV18	-	TRBJ1-1	CASFPGTEAPEAFF	TGTGCCAGCTTCCCCGGGACAGAGGCACCTGAAGCTTTCTTT
TRBD2	TRBV7-9	-	TRBJ2-7	CASSLGGRAYEQYF	TGTGCCAGCAGCTTAGGGGGGAGGGCATACGAGCAGTACTTC
-	TRBV3-1/TRBV3-2	-	TRBJ1-1	CASSRGQMNTEAFF	TGTGCCAGCAGCCGAGGACAGATGAACACTGAAGCTTTCTTT
TRBD1	TRBV19	-	TRBJ1-4	CASTQGGEKLFF	TGTGCCAGTACCCAGGGGGGTGAAAAACTGTTTTTT
-	TRBV4-3	-	TRBJ2-1	CASSQQIYNEQFF	TGCGCCAGCAGCCAACAGATATACAATGAGCAGTTCTTC
-	TRBV6-5	-	TRBJ2-2	CASKEVDKNTGELFF	TGTGCCAGCAAGGAGGTCGACAAGAACACCGGGGAGCTGTTTTTT
-	TRBV19	-	TRBJ1-1	CASSIFLGGLNTEAFF	TGTGCCAGTAGTATATTTTTGGGCGGACTGAACACTGAAGCTTTCTTT
-	TRBV5-1	-	TRBJ2-5	CASSLDGGTQYF	TGCGCCAGCAGCTTGGATGGCGGGACCCAGTACTTC
-	TRBV19	-	TRBJ1-2	CASSRGGVNYGYTF	TGTGCCAGTAGTAGAGGAGGGGTCAACTATGGCTACACCTTC